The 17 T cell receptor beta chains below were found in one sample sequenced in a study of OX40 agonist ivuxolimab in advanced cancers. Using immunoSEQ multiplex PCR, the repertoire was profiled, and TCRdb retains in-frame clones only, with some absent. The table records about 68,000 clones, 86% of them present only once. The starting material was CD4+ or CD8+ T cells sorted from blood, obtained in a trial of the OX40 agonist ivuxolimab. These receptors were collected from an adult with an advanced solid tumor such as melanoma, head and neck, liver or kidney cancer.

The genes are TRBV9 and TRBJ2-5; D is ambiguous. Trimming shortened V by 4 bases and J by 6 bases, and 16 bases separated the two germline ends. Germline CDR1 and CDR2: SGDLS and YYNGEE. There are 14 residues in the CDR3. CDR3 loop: CASSPTAVVKTQYF. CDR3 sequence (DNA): TGTGCCAGCAGCCCAACTGCCGTGGTGAAGACCCAGTACTTC.

The CDR3 region has the DNA TGTGCCAGCACGGACAACATGAACACTGAAGCTTTCTTT. It translates to CASTDNMNTEAFF. The chain is built from TRBV11-2 and TRBJ1-1, with D perhaps matching TRBD1 (5 bases). V lost 7 bases, J lost 0 bases, and 9 bases lay in between. The V gene's germline CDR1 is SGHAT and CDR2 FQNNGV. This CDR3 is 13 amino acids long.

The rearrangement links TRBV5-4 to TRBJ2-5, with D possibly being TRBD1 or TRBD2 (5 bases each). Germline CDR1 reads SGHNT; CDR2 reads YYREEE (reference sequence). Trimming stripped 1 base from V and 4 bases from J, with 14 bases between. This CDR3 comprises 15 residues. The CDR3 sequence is CASSLSIMRGETQYF. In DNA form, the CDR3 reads TGTGCCAGCAGCTTGTCAATAATGAGGGGAGAGACCCAGTACTTC.

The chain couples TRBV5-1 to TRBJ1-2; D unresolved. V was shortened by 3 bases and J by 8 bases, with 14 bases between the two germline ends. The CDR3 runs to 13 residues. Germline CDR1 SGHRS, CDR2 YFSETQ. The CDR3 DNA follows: TGCGCCAGCAGCTATGCAACAGCCTGGGGCTACACCTTC. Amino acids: CASSYATAWGYTF.

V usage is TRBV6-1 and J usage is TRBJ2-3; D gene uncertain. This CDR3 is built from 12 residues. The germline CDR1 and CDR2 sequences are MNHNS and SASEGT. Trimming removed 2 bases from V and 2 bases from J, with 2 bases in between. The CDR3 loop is CASSETTDTQYF. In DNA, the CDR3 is TGTGCCAGCAGTGAAACCACAGATACGCAGTATTTT.

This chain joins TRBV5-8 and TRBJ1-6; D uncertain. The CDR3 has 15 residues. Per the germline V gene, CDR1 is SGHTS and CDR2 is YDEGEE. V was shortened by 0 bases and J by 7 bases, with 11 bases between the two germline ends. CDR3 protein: CASSLGHKLNSPLHF. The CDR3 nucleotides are TGTGCCAGCAGCTTGGGACACAAACTCAATTCACCCCTCCACTTT.

CDR3 DNA: TGTGCCAGCAGCTTAGCGTTTCCCGGAGCCTCTGGAAACACCATATATTTT. This gives the protein CASSLAFPGASGNTIYF. The chain uses TRBV7-8 and TRBJ1-3; D uncertain. The V gene lost 0 bases and the J gene lost 0 bases, with 12 bases spanning the gap. The CDR3 has 17 amino acids. The germline gives CDR1 SGHVS, CDR2 FQNEAQ.

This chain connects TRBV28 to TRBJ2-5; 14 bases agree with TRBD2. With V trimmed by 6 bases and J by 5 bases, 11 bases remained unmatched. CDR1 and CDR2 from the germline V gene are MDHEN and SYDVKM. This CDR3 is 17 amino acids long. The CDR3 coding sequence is TGTGCCAGCAGGTCACCGGGACTAGCGGGAGAGGGGGAGACCCAGTACTTC. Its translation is CASRSPGLAGEGETQYF.

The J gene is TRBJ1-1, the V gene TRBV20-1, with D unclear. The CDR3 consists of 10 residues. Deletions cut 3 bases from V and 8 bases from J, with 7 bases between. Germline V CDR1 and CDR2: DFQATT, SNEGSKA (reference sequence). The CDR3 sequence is CSASTAEAFF. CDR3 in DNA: TGCAGTGCTAGCACAGCCGAAGCTTTCTTT.

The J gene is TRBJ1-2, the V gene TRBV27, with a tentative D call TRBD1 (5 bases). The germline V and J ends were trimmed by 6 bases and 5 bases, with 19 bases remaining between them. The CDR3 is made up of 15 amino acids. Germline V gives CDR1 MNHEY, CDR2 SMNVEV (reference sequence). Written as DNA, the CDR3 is TGTGCCAGCAGCGCTACAGCAAATCAGGGATATGGCTACACCTTC. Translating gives CASSATANQGYGYTF.

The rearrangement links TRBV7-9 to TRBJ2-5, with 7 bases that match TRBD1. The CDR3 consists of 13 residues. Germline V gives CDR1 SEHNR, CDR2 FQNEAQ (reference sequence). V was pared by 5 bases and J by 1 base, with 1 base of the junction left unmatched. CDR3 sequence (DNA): TGTGCCAGCAGCCGGACAGGCCAAGAGACCCAGTACTTC. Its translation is CASSRTGQETQYF.

CDR3 DNA sequence: TGTGCCAGCAGTGAAGGATACCAAGAGACCCAGTACTTC. This gives the protein CASSEGYQETQYF. V usage is TRBV6-1 and J usage is TRBJ2-5, with no clear D. Between the trimmed V and J ends, which lost 1 base and 0 bases, there was a span of 3 bases. This CDR3 is 13 amino acids long. Per germline, CDR1 MNHNS and CDR2 SASEGT.

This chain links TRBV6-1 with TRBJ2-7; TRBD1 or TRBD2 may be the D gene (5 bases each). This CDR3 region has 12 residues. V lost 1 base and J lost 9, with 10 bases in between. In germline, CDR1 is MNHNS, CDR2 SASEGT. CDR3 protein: CASSEGGFGQYF. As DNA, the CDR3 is TGTGCCAGCAGTGAAGGGGGGTTCGGGCAGTACTTC.

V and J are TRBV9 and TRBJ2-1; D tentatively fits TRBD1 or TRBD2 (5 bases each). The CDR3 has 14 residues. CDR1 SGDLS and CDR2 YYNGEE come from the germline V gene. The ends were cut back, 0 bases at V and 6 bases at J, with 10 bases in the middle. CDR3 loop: CASSVAWGSNEQFF. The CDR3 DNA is TGTGCCAGCAGCGTAGCCTGGGGGAGCAATGAGCAGTTCTTC.

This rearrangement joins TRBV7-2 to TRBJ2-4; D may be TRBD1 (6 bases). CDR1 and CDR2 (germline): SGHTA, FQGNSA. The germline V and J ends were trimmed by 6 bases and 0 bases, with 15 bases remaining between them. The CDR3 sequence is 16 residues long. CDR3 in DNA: TGTGCCAGCAGTTCCCCTTACAGGGTAGCCAAAAACATTCAGTACTTC. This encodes CASSSPYRVAKNIQYF.

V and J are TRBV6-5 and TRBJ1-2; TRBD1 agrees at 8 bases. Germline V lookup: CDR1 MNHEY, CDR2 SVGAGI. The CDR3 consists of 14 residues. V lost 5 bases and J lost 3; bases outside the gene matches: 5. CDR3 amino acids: CASSTQGVYYGYTF. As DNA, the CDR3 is TGTGCCAGCAGTACACAGGGGGTTTACTATGGCTACACCTTC.

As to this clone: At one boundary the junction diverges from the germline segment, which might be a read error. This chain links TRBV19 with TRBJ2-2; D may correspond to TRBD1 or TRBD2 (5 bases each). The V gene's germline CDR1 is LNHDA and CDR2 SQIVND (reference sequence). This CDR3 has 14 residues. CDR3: CTSGWDVNTGELFF. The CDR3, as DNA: TGTACCAGTGGCTGGGACGTAAACACCGGGGAGCTGTTTTTT.